The 3 T cell receptor beta chains presented below share a single source sample, sequenced in a study of blood T cell repertoires in COVID-19. Sequencing used immunoSEQ multiplex PCR; TCRdb keeps in-frame clones, though not all of them. The sample carries approximately 120,000 clones, approximately 81% recorded once. Sequenced material: peripheral blood. Receptors originate from a man aged 80 or over with COVID-19, enrolled during active disease.

The chain has TRBV19 and TRBJ2-2, with TRBD1 matching 7 bases. Per germline, CDR1 LNHDA and CDR2 SQIVND (reference sequence). V dropped 4 bases and J dropped 4; count of bases not matched to a gene: 9. This CDR3 is built from 16 residues. CDR3 DNA sequence: TGTGCCAGTAGTAATACAGGGGTAGTGGGCACCGGGGAGCTGTTTTTT. Residues: CASSNTGVVGTGELFF.

This clone was counted a few times. V usage is TRBV19 and J usage is TRBJ1-1; TRBD1 agrees at 8 bases. V lost 4 bases, J lost 0 bases, and 7 bases stayed unmatched. The CDR3 covers 16 residues. Per the germline V gene, CDR1 is LNHDA and CDR2 is SQIVND (reference sequence). CDR3: CASSKETGAMNTEAFF. CDR3 bases: TGTGCCAGTAGTAAGGAGACAGGGGCCATGAACACTGAAGCTTTCTTT.

This clone was detected a few times. The rearrangement links TRBV5-1 to TRBJ1-3, with 8 bases lining up with TRBD1. The V gene's germline CDR1 is SGHRS and CDR2 YFSETQ. The ends lost 0 bases at V and 0 bases at J; junction bases unmatched: 5. This CDR3 has 17 residues. The CDR3 sequence: CASSLVSGGTSGNTIYF. The CDR3 nucleotides are TGCGCCAGCAGCTTGGTCTCAGGGGGCACCTCTGGAAACACCATATATTTT.